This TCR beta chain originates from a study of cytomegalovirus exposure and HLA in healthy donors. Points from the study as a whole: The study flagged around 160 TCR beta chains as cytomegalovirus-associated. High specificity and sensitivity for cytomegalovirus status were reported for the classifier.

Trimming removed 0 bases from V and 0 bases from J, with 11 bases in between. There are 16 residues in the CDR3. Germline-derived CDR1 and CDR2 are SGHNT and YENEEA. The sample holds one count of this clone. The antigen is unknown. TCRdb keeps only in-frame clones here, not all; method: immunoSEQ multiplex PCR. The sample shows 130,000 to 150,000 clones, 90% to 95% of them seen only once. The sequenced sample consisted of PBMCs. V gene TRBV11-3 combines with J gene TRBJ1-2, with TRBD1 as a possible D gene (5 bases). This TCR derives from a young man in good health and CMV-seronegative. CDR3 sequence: CASSLDSAGPNYGYTF. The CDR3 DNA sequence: TGTGCCAGCAGCTTAGATTCGGCGGGGCCTAACTATGGCTACACCTTC.